The entry below describes one T cell receptor beta chain. The study defined stable Graves' hyperthyroidism as no ophthalmopathy progression within 18 months. Patients were excluded for uncontrolled infection, other autoimmune disease, pregnancy or lactation. The study based diagnoses on clinical symptoms, serum thyroxine and TRAb, thyroid ultrasound and orbital computed tomography. This sample is drawn from a study of T cells in Graves' hyperthyroidism and ophthalmopathy. This CDR3 is 15 amino acids long. With V trimmed by 5 bases and J by 4 bases, 3 bases remained unmatched. Germline V CDR1 and CDR2: MNHEY, SVGEGT. It was RNA transcripts that yielded the amplified TCR beta CDR3 regions. The HTBI primer set served for first-round RT-PCR of the TCR CDR3. TCRdb fed the multiplex PCR reads into MiXCR, producing one record per CDR3 protein. The sample consists of roughly 300,000 distinct CDR3 sequences, around 20% of them appearing once.

Sequencing input: blood. This receptor was identified in a woman in her forties or fifties with Graves' hyperthyroidism. This chain connects TRBV6-2 or TRBV6-3 to TRBJ2-1; TRBD2 agrees at 12 bases. CDR3 region: CASSQGTSGYNEQFF. CDR3 coding DNA: TGTGCCAGCAGTCAGGGGACTAGCGGGTACAATGAGCAGTTCTTC.